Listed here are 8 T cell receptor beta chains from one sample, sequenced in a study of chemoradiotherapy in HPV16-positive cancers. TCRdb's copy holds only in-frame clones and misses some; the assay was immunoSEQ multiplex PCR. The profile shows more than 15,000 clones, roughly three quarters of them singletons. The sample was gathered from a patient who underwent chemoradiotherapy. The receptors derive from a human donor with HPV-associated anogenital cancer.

The CDR3 protein is CASSPTGGTSGDQDYEQYF. For the CDR3, the DNA is TGTGCCAGCAGTCCGACGGGGGGGACTAGCGGGGACCAAGACTACGAGCAGTACTTC. This chain joins TRBV28 and TRBJ2-7; 13 bases agree with TRBD2. Germline-derived CDR1 and CDR2 are MDHEN and SYDVKM. The CDR3 is 19 amino acids. V was clipped by 5 bases and J by 3 bases; unmatched bases: 16.

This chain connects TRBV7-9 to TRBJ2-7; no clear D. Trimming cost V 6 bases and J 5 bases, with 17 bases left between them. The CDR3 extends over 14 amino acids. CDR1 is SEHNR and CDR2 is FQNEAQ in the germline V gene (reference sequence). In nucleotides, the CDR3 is TGTGCCAGCAGTCCCCAAGGCTCGTCGCACGAGCAGTACTTC. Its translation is CASSPQGSSHEQYF.

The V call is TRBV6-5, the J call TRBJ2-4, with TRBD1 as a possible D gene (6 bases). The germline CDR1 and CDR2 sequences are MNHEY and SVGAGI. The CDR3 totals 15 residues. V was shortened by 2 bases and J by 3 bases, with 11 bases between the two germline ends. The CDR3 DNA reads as TGTGCCAGCAGTTACAGGGGGTCGGGCAAAAACATTCAGTACTTC. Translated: CASSYRGSGKNIQYF.

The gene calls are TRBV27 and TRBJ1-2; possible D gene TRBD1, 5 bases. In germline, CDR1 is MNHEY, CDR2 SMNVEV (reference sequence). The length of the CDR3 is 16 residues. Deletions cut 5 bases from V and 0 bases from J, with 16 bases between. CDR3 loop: CASSHEAGRANYGYTF. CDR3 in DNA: TGTGCCAGCAGTCACGAAGCAGGGCGGGCTAACTATGGCTACACCTTC.

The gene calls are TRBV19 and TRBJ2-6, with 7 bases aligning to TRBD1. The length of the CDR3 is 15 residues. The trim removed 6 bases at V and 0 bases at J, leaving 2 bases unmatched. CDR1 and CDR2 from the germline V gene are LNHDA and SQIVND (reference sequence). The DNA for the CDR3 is TGTGCCAGTAGGGGACAGAACTCTGGGGCCAACGTCCTGACTTTC. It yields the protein CASRGQNSGANVLTF.

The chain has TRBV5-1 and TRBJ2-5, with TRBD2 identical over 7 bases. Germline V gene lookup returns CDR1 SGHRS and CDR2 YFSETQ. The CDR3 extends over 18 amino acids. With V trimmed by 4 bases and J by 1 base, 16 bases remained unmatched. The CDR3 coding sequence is TGCGCCAGCAGCAAACAACTGACCGTGAGCGGGACCCAAGAGACCCAGTACTTC. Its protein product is CASSKQLTVSGTQETQYF.

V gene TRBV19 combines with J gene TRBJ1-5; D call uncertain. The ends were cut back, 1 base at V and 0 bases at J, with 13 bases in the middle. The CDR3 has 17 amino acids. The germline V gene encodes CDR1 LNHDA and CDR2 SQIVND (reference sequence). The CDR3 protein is CASSIGGLAVSNQPQHF. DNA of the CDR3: TGTGCCAGTAGTATAGGGGGTTTGGCGGTTAGCAATCAGCCCCAGCATTTT.

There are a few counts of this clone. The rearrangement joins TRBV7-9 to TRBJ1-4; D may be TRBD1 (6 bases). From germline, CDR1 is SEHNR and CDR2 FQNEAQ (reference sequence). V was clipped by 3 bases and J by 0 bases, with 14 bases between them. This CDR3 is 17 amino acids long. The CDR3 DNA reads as TGTGCCAGCAGCTTGGGACAAGGGCGAGCAACTAATGAAAAACTGTTTTTT. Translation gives CASSLGQGRATNEKLFF.